These 10 T cell receptor beta chains share one sample of origin, sequenced in a study of technical replicates of blood from four donors (dated by TCRdb to 2016 to 2017). The library was produced with the immunoSEQ multiplex PCR assay. Entries here come from immuneACCESS through TCRdb and include only in-frame sequences with V and J called. Some clones fail to appear in such tables; in the studies checked, an unresolved V gene covers under half of the shortfall, and the cause of the remainder is unknown. The sample table holds 79,000 or so clones, of which about 91% were seen once. Less than 0.3% of the sample is held by the ten biggest clonotypes. The sequenced sample consisted of T cells isolated from PBMCs. The receptors originated from a human donor in good health.

This chain joins TRBV11-3 and TRBJ2-1; 13 positions match TRBD2. This CDR3 is built from 19 residues. V shed 5 bases and J 3 bases; nucleotides not matched to a gene: 13. Germline lookup yields CDR1 SGHNT and CDR2 YENEEA. The CDR3, as DNA: TGTGCCAGCAGCGCACTTAAACTAGCGGGGGGGCCATTCTACAATGAGCAGTTCTTC. Amino acids: CASSALKLAGGPFYNEQFF.

The chain combines TRBV7-8 with TRBJ2-7; D unresolved. The germline CDR1 and CDR2 sequences are SGHVS and FQNEAQ. The CDR3 consists of 14 residues. V lost 0 bases to trimming and J lost 3 bases, with 9 bases between them. Here the CDR3 reads CASSLAVGVYEQYF. DNA for the CDR3: TGTGCCAGCAGCTTAGCGGTCGGAGTCTACGAGCAGTACTTC.

V and J are TRBV13 and TRBJ2-1; 9 bases are a match to TRBD1. Germline lookup yields CDR1 PRHDT and CDR2 FYEKMQ (reference sequence). This CDR3 region has 15 residues. Trimming cost V 6 bases and J 5 bases; bases outside gene matches: 8. The CDR3 DNA reads TGTGCCAGCAGAAGGGAGGGACAGGGAAACAATGAGCAGTTCTTC. Residues: CASRREGQGNNEQFF.

The V gene is TRBV5-4, the J gene TRBJ2-5; tentatively, D is TRBD1 (6 bases). CDR1 is SGHNT, CDR2 YYREEE, per germline (reference sequence). Deletions cut 2 bases from V and 5 bases from J, with 13 bases between. This CDR3 contains 14 residues. The chain's CDR3 is CASSLQGSGETQYF. CDR3 bases: TGTGCCAGCAGCTTACAGGGATCCGGCGAGACCCAGTACTTC.

The chain has TRBV28 and TRBJ1-4; 9 bases are shared with TRBD1. This CDR3 has 14 residues. Germline assignment: CDR1 MDHEN and CDR2 SYDVKM. V lost 3 bases, J lost 8 bases, and 4 bases stayed unmatched. The CDR3 loop is CASSFGQGSEKLFF. In DNA form, the CDR3 reads TGTGCCAGCAGTTTTGGACAGGGGTCAGAAAAACTGTTTTTT.

The V and J genes are TRBV30 and TRBJ2-6, with a possible D match to TRBD2 (5 bases). This CDR3 is built from 16 residues. The ends were cut back, 0 bases at V and 0 bases at J, with 9 bases in the middle. CDR1 and CDR2 from the germline V gene are GTSNPN and SVGIG (reference sequence). CDR3: CAWSVLEGSGANVLTF. As DNA, the CDR3 is TGTGCCTGGAGTGTACTAGAGGGCTCTGGGGCCAACGTCCTGACTTTC.

CDR3 DNA sequence: TGCAGCGTTGTTTCCCCTAGCGAGACCCAGTACTTC. Protein sequence: CSVVSPSETQYF. The V call is TRBV29-1, the J call TRBJ2-5; tentative D call: TRBD2 (5 bases). V was cut by 4 bases and J by 5 bases, with 11 bases left in between. This CDR3 region has 12 residues. Per germline, CDR1 SQVTM and CDR2 ANQGSEA. The variable domain in full, with the rest retrieved from reference TRBV29-1 and TRBJ2-5, is SAVISQKPSRDICQRGTSLTIQCQVDSQVTMMFWYRQQPGQSLTLIATANQGSEATYESGFVIDKFPISRPNLTFSTLTVSNMSPEDSSIYLCSVVSPSETQYFGPGTRLLVL.

The chain recombines TRBV27 with TRBJ1-2, with a possible D match to TRBD1 (5 bases). Looked up from germline, CDR1 is MNHEY and CDR2 is SMNVEV (reference sequence). The CDR3 runs 13 residues. Trimming took off 2 bases at V and 7 bases at J, with 11 bases between the two ends. This chain's CDR3 is CASSLEAGGGYTF. The DNA of the CDR3 is TGTGCCAGCAGTTTAGAAGCGGGGGGTGGCTACACCTTC.

The chain couples TRBV28 to TRBJ1-2; D is unresolved. V was trimmed by 5 bases and J by 5 bases, leaving 9 bases between them. The CDR3 extends over 12 amino acids. Germline CDR1 and CDR2: MDHEN and SYDVKM. The CDR3 DNA reads TGTGCCAGCAGTATGCACCGGTATGGCTACACCTTC. It specifies CASSMHRYGYTF.

The chain uses TRBV15 and TRBJ2-6, with 7 bases matching TRBD1. The CDR3 loop spans 16 amino acids. Germline CDR1 LNHNV, CDR2 YYDKDF (reference sequence). The V gene end was trimmed by 1 base and the J gene end by 4 bases; junction bases not matched to a gene: 4. The CDR3 here is CATSRGDRAGANVLTF. For the CDR3, the DNA is TGTGCCACCAGCAGAGGAGACAGGGCCGGGGCCAACGTCCTGACTTTC.